This T cell receptor (beta chain) derives from a study of blood T cell repertoires in COVID-19. Recruitment covered about two dozen US areas and drew participants whose ages spanned about 18 to 90 years. Among Cohort 3 donors, those recovered had two negative PCRs, clearance, or symptom resolution. With 5 bases clipped from V and 5 bases from J, the junction kept 6 bases outside the gene matches. Germline CDR1 SNHLY, CDR2 FYNNEI. This CDR3 is 14 amino acids long. TCRdb's copy holds only in-frame clones and misses some; the assay was immunoSEQ multiplex PCR. The sample has about 200,000 clones, around 89% seen once; the top ten hold roughly 8.4%.

This receptor was obtained from a woman between 18 and 29 years old who had recovered from COVID-19. The V call is TRBV2, the J call TRBJ1-1, with TRBD1 matching 9 bases. Sequencing input: PBMCs or T cells enriched from blood (not recorded which). DNA of the CDR3: TGTGCCAGCAGTCTTGACAGGGGGAGGACTGAAGCTTTCTTT. It codes for CASSLDRGRTEAFF.